The 25 T cell receptor beta chains presented below share a single source sample, sequenced in a study of neoadjuvant nivolumab and ipilimumab in lung cancer. The table came from immunoSEQ multiplex PCR; TCRdb's copy has only in-frame clones and leaves some out. This sample has more than 6,000 clones; around 76% occur once, and the top ten carry over 3.5%. Specimen: tumor tissue, collected after neoadjuvant nivolumab, alone or with ipilimumab, at or shortly before surgery. The receptors here all came from an adult with non-small cell lung cancer.

The chain couples TRBV6-1 to TRBJ2-3, with TRBD1 matching over 8 bases. CDR1 MNHNS and CDR2 SASEGT come from the germline V gene. V was pared by 4 bases and J by 2 bases, with 11 bases of the junction left unmatched. This CDR3 has 17 amino acids. The DNA of the CDR3 is TGTGCCAGCAGTGCTCTCACCCAGGGGGCTTTCACAGATACGCAGTATTTT. The encoded protein is CASSALTQGAFTDTQYF.

J is TRBJ2-7 and V is TRBV5-5; D remains unclear. The CDR3 has 12 amino acids. Trimming left V 6 bases short and J 0 bases short, with 7 bases between. Germline values: CDR1 SGHKS, CDR2 YYEKEE (reference sequence). The CDR3 reads CASINSSYEQYF. The CDR3 coding sequence is TGTGCCAGCATCAACAGCTCCTACGAGCAGTACTTC.

The V call is TRBV5-1, the J call TRBJ2-5, with TRBD2 identical over 15 bases. The ends lost 4 bases at V and 4 bases at J; junction bases unmatched: 8. The CDR3 is made up of 17 amino acids. CDR1 is SGHRS, CDR2 YFSETQ, per germline. The CDR3 DNA sequence: TGCGCCAGCAGCCTTCTAGGACTAGCGGGAGGGGGAGAGACCCAGTACTTC. Encoded protein: CASSLLGLAGGGETQYF. Looking up the rest from reference TRBV5-1 and TRBJ2-5 gives the full variable domain: KAGVTQTPRYLIKTRGQQVTLSCSPISGHRSVSWYQQTPGQGLQFLFEYFSETQRNKGNFPGRFSGRQFSNSRSEMNVSTLELGDSALYLCASSLLGLAGGGETQYFGPGTRLLVL.

The chain is built from TRBV14 and TRBJ2-3; D may match TRBD1 or TRBD2 (5 bases each). The CDR3 runs 14 residues. Germline CDR1 reads SGHDN; CDR2 reads FVKESK. V was trimmed by 8 bases and J by 4 bases, leaving 16 bases between them. This CDR3 is CASGSGPLPDTQYF. CDR3 nucleotides: TGTGCCAGCGGCTCGGGACCGCTTCCAGATACGCAGTATTTT.

The gene calls are TRBV7-9 and TRBJ2-5, with 9 positions matching TRBD2. V shed 1 base, J shed 0 bases, and the junction held 6 bases outside the gene matches. Germline lookup yields CDR1 SEHNR and CDR2 FQNEAQ (reference sequence). The CDR3 contains 17 residues. CDR3 sequence (DNA): TGTGCCAGCAGCTTAGGGCTAGCGGGGTGGAACCAAGAGACCCAGTACTTC. Translation: CASSLGLAGWNQETQYF.

This clone showed up just a few times. Compared with germline, one end of the junction differs, possibly owing to a read error. This sequence joins TRBV7-9 and TRBJ2-1; TRBD1 might be the D (6 bases). The length of the CDR3 is 12 residues. Germline CDR1 and CDR2: SEHNR and FQNEAQ (reference sequence). The DNA of the CDR3 is TGTGCCAGCAGCCCCCCACTAGGGGGTTGTGTCTTC. This sequence encodes CASSPPLGGCVF.

The rearrangement links TRBV5-1 to TRBJ1-4; D is possibly TRBD1 (6 bases). V lost 4 bases to trimming and J lost 6 bases, with 16 bases between them. In germline, CDR1 is SGHRS, CDR2 YFSETQ. This CDR3 comprises 15 residues. CDR3 in DNA: TGCGCCAGCAGCCGACGCCCAGGGGACGATGAAAAACTGTTTTTT. As protein: CASSRRPGDDEKLFF.

The V and J genes are TRBV5-4 and TRBJ2-1; 7 bases agree with TRBD2. The CDR3 has 16 residues. V was clipped by 3 bases and J by 4 bases; unmatched bases: 10. CDR1 is SGHNT, CDR2 YYREEE, per germline (reference sequence). CDR3 sequence (DNA): TGTGCCAGCAGCTCTTTTCGCGGGGGAGCATACAATGAGCAGTTCTTC. This encodes CASSSFRGGAYNEQFF. Full variable domain (rest looked up from reference TRBV5-4 and TRBJ2-1): ETGVTQSPTHLIKTRGQQVTLRCSSQSGHNTVSWYQQALGQGPQFIFQYYREEENGRGNFPPRFSGLQFPNYSSELNVNALELDDSALYLCASSSFRGGAYNEQFFGPGTRLTVL.

This chain connects TRBV5-1 to TRBJ2-7; TRBD2 matches 14 bases. V was clipped by 0 bases and J by 4 bases; unmatched bases: 3. The CDR3 spans 16 residues. The germline gives CDR1 SGHRS, CDR2 YFSETQ. CDR3 DNA sequence: TGCGCCAGCAGCTTGGGAGGGACTAGCGGGAGTTACGAGCAGTACTTC. Translated, it gives CASSLGGTSGSYEQYF.

The chain uses TRBV7-8 and TRBJ1-3; D unresolved. The CDR3 is 13 residues long. CDR1 SGHVS and CDR2 FQNEAQ come from the germline V gene. Trimming took 2 bases from V and 1 from J, leaving 3 bases between them. This CDR3 reads CASSLTSGNTIYF. CDR3 DNA: TGTGCCAGCAGCTTAACGTCTGGAAACACCATATATTTT.

The sample holds a few counts of this clone. V usage is TRBV27 and J usage is TRBJ2-4; maybe TRBD2 (6 bases). CDR3 length: 16 residues. V was pared by 7 bases and J by 0 bases, with 16 bases between. From germline, CDR1 is MNHEY and CDR2 SMNVEV (reference sequence). The CDR3 DNA reads as TGTGCCAGCATCAAACGGGAGTCGGTAGCCAAAAACATTCAGTACTTC. It codes for CASIKRESVAKNIQYF.

This clone appeared once. The chain employs TRBV7-9 and TRBJ1-1, with a possible D match to TRBD1 (6 bases). Germline CDR1 and CDR2: SEHNR and FQNEAQ (reference sequence). V lost 1 base, J lost 1 base, and 10 bases lay in between. The CDR3 runs 15 residues. CDR3 protein: CASSLEGGGNTEAFF. Written as DNA, the CDR3 is TGTGCCAGCAGCTTAGAGGGAGGGGGGAACACTGAAGCTTTCTTT.

In its sample, this clone was seen a few times. The chain combines TRBV11-2 with TRBJ1-2, with TRBD1 matching over 9 bases. Germline V gene lookup returns CDR1 SGHAT and CDR2 FQNNGV. The CDR3 contains 15 residues. The V segment lost 4 bases and the J segment 8 bases; nucleotides outside the gene matches: 11. The DNA for the CDR3 is TGTGCCAGCAGCTGGACGGGACAGGGTTCTTCGGGCTACACCTTC. This codes for CASSWTGQGSSGYTF.

V usage is TRBV5-1 and J usage is TRBJ1-1, with no clear D. Trimming took 5 bases from V and 0 from J, leaving 8 bases between them. Looked up from germline, CDR1 is SGHRS and CDR2 is YFSETQ. This CDR3 comprises 13 residues. CDR3 nucleotide sequence: TGCGCCAGCAGAGGAGGGATGAACACTGAAGCTTTCTTT. It codes for CASRGGMNTEAFF.

In DNA form, the CDR3 reads TGTGCCATCAGTAAGACAGGGGACTCCTACGAGCAGTACTTC. Protein: CAISKTGDSYEQYF. This chain joins TRBV10-3 and TRBJ2-7; the match to TRBD1 covers 8 bases. V gave up 5 bases and J gave up 0 bases; unmatched junction bases: 3. The CDR3 is made up of 14 amino acids. Germline V gene lookup returns CDR1 ENHRY and CDR2 SYGVKD.

The sample holds a few counts of this clone. J is TRBJ1-4 and V is TRBV5-1; the D is unclear. Germline V gene lookup returns CDR1 SGHRS and CDR2 YFSETQ. The germline V and J ends were trimmed by 4 bases and 5 bases, with 15 bases remaining between them. The CDR3 spans 15 residues. The CDR3 region has the DNA TGCGCCAGCAGCCTTTCAGGCACCTTAAATGAAAAACTGTTTTTT. Its translation: CASSLSGTLNEKLFF.

The chain combines TRBV6-5 with TRBJ1-2; TRBD1 agrees at 8 bases. J was trimmed by 3 bases and V by 5 bases; bases with no gene match: 8. The germline CDR1 and CDR2 sequences are MNHEY and SVGAGI. This CDR3 is 15 amino acids long. The CDR3 sequence: CASSPGGLSYYGYTF. In DNA, the CDR3 is TGTGCCAGCAGTCCAGGGGGCCTAAGCTACTATGGCTACACCTTC.

CDR3 sequence: CASSPTGYTEAFF. The CDR3 nucleotides read TGTGCCAGCAGCCCGACAGGGTACACTGAAGCTTTCTTT. This rearrangement joins TRBV6-1 to TRBJ1-1, with 7 bases fitting TRBD1. With 6 bases clipped from V and 3 bases from J, the junction kept 4 bases outside the gene matches. CDR3 size: 13 residues. The germline V gene encodes CDR1 MNHNS and CDR2 SASEGT.

The chain carries TRBV10-1 and TRBJ2-3; unclear D gene. CDR1 WNHNN and CDR2 SYGVQD come from the germline V gene (reference sequence). The CDR3 covers 12 residues. V was pared by 4 bases and J by 7 bases, with 9 bases between. CDR3 sequence: CASSVGPNTQYF. The CDR3 DNA sequence: TGCGCCAGCAGTGTCGGCCCAAATACGCAGTATTTT.

This clone has a handful of counts. The gene calls are TRBV18 and TRBJ2-2, with 12 bases aligning to TRBD2. The germline V gene has CDR1 KGHSH and CDR2 LQKENI. The CDR3 is made up of 17 amino acids. The trim removed 1 base at V and 6 bases at J, leaving 6 bases unmatched. The CDR3 here is CASSPQLAGGGAGELFF. CDR3 DNA: TGTGCCAGCTCACCACAACTAGCGGGAGGCGGTGCCGGGGAGCTGTTTTTT.

The CDR3 sequence: CATSSSGGRGNIQYF. The CDR3 DNA sequence: TGTGCCACCAGCAGCTCAGGGGGCAGGGGAAACATTCAGTACTTC. The chain recombines TRBV15 with TRBJ2-4, with 8 positions matching TRBD1. There are 15 residues in the CDR3. The V gene end was trimmed by 3 bases and the J gene end by 6 bases; junction bases not matched to a gene: 7. The germline gives CDR1 LNHNV, CDR2 YYDKDF (reference sequence).

The chain combines TRBV11-2 with TRBJ2-1; 10 bases line up with TRBD2. This CDR3 is 17 amino acids long. In germline, CDR1 is SGHAT, CDR2 FQNNGV. Losses at the gene ends were 4 bases for V and 4 bases for J; bases not matched to a gene: 10. CDR3 DNA sequence: TGTGCCAGCAGCTCTTTTACCGGACTAGCGGATTACAATGAGCAGTTCTTC. It translates to CASSSFTGLADYNEQFF.

The chain joins TRBV19 to TRBJ2-2, with unresolved D. V was clipped by 3 bases and J by 3 bases, with 11 bases between them. This CDR3 has 15 residues. Germline CDR1 and CDR2: LNHDA and SQIVND (reference sequence). The CDR3 loop reads CASSILLGDTGELFF. The CDR3 DNA sequence: TGTGCCAGTAGTATTCTCTTAGGTGACACCGGGGAGCTGTTTTTT.

The rearrangement links TRBV5-1 to TRBJ1-1, with unresolved D. V was cut by 0 bases and J by 1 base, with 7 bases left in between. Germline V gene lookup returns CDR1 SGHRS and CDR2 YFSETQ. This CDR3 contains 14 residues. The CDR3 coding sequence is TGCGCCAGCAGCTTGGAGTCAGAGAACACTGAAGCTTTCTTT. Its protein product is CASSLESENTEAFF.

The V gene is TRBV7-9, the J gene TRBJ1-2; D is undetermined. CDR3 length: 11 residues. V lost 1 base and J lost 6, with 3 bases in between. Per germline, CDR1 SEHNR and CDR2 FQNEAQ (reference sequence). The CDR3 loop reads CASSLGDGYTF. For the CDR3, the DNA is TGTGCCAGCAGCTTAGGGGATGGCTACACCTTC.